The text below deals with one T cell receptor beta chain. The V gene end was trimmed by 0 bases and the J gene end by 5 bases; junction bases not matched to a gene: 4. This CDR3 is 16 amino acids long. Per germline, CDR1 SEHNR and CDR2 FQNEAQ (reference sequence). The sample is drawn from a study of shared clonotypes between healthy human individuals. Investigators spread the genomic DNA of each subset evenly over several immunoSEQ plates. Sequencing used immunoSEQ multiplex PCR; TCRdb keeps in-frame clones, though not all of them. The sample yields approximately 440,000 clones, around 77% seen once. Sequenced material: PBMCs. The sequence derives from a woman in her 40s in good health. Some clones in this sample may be carry-over from other donors' samples. The rearrangement uses TRBV7-9 and TRBJ1-5, with TRBD1 matching 10 bases. CDR3: CASSLADRGPDQPQHF. The CDR3 bases are TGTGCCAGCAGCTTAGCTGACAGGGGGCCAGATCAGCCCCAGCATTTT.